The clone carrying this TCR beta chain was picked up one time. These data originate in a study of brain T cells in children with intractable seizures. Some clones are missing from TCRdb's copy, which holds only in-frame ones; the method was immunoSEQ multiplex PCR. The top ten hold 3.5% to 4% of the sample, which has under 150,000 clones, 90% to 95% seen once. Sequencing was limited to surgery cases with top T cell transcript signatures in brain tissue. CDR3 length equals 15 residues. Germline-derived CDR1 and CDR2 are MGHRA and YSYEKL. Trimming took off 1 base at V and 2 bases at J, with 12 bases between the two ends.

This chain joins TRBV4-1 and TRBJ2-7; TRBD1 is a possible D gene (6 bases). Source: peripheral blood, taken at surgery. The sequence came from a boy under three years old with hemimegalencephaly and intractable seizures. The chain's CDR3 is CASSQGWDTAYEQYF. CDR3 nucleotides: TGCGCCAGCAGCCAAGGTTGGGACACGGCCTACGAGCAGTACTTC.